These 11 T cell receptor beta chains came from one sample sequenced in a study of cytomegalovirus exposure and HLA in healthy donors. The repertoire was sequenced with immunoSEQ multiplex PCR; TCRdb's copy has only in-frame clones and lacks some. The table includes around 160,000 clones, roughly 84% detected once. Sequencing input: PBMCs. All receptors derive from a man aged 30 to 39 in good health and CMV-seropositive.

V gene TRBV5-4 combines with J gene TRBJ2-6, with 7 bases aligning to TRBD1. From germline, CDR1 is SGHNT and CDR2 YYREEE (reference sequence). This CDR3 has 15 amino acids. Trimming took 6 bases from V and 0 from J; bases not matched to a gene: 3. CDR3 DNA sequence: TGTGCCAGCATAAGGGACAGCTCTGGGGCCAACGTCCTGACTTTC. The encoded protein is CASIRDSSGANVLTF.

This clone came up a few times. The J gene is TRBJ2-7, the V gene TRBV5-1; 8 positions match TRBD2. CDR3 size: 12 residues. CDR1 and CDR2 from the germline V gene are SGHRS and YFSETQ. The ends lost 4 bases at V and 4 bases at J; junction bases unmatched: 1. The CDR3 DNA is TGCGCCAGCAGCCCTAGCGGGTACGAGCAGTACTTC. This codes for CASSPSGYEQYF.

The chain combines TRBV23-1 with TRBJ2-5; TRBD2 aligns across 9 bases. TRBV23-1 is reported as an ORF; its role is uncertain. V lost 0 bases to trimming and J lost 5 bases; unmatched junction nucleotides: 4. The CDR3 extends over 15 amino acids. The CDR3 DNA is TGCGCCAGCAGTCAATCGTGGACTAGCGTGGAGACCCAGTACTTC. Residues: CASSQSWTSVETQYF.

The genes are TRBV7-2 and TRBJ2-1; perhaps TRBD1 as D (5 bases). V was pared by 1 base and J by 3 bases, with 10 bases between. The CDR3 extends over 15 amino acids. Germline V gene lookup returns CDR1 SGHTA and CDR2 FQGNSA. The CDR3 nucleotides are TGTGCCAGCAGCTTAGTAGGGGATGGCTACAATGAGCAGTTCTTC. It specifies CASSLVGDGYNEQFF.

Regarding this clone: This sample also contains other DNA sequences that code for the same CDR3. The V gene is TRBV5-1, the J gene TRBJ1-1, with D tentatively TRBD1 (6 bases). CDR3 size: 13 residues. Trimming removed 4 bases at V and 1 base at J, with 8 bases between. Germline V lookup: CDR1 SGHRS, CDR2 YFSETQ. CDR3 in amino acids: CASSLTGNTEAFF. CDR3 nucleotides: TGCGCCAGCAGCCTGACAGGGAACACTGAAGCTTTCTTT. The complete variable domain, with remaining parts taken from reference TRBV5-1 and TRBJ1-1, reads KAGVTQTPRYLIKTRGQQVTLSCSPISGHRSVSWYQQTPGQGLQFLFEYFSETQRNKGNFPGRFSGRQFSNSRSEMNVSTLELGDSALYLCASSLTGNTEAFFGQGTRLTVV.

The rearrangement links TRBV7-3 to TRBJ1-1; D not resolved. This CDR3 comprises 15 residues. Trimming took 1 base from V and 0 from J, leaving 9 bases between them. Germline V gene data show CDR1 as SGHTA and CDR2 as FQGTGA. The CDR3 protein is CASSLNGPMNTEAFF. DNA of the CDR3: TGTGCCAGCAGCTTAAACGGTCCCATGAACACTGAAGCTTTCTTT.

The chain joins TRBV6-5 to TRBJ2-3; D not resolved. V was pared by 5 bases and J by 3 bases, with 6 bases between. This CDR3 is 12 amino acids long. Germline-derived CDR1 and CDR2 are MNHEY and SVGAGI. CDR3 sequence (DNA): TGTGCCAGCAGTCCCGAGACAGATACGCAGTATTTT. Its protein is CASSPETDTQYF.

The V and J genes are TRBV2 and TRBJ1-3; D gene unclear. This CDR3 has 18 residues. V lost 3 bases, J lost 0 bases, and 18 bases lay in between. Per the germline V gene, CDR1 is SNHLY and CDR2 is FYNNEI. CDR3 residues: CASSEITYDSFSGNTIYF. As DNA, the CDR3 is TGTGCCAGCAGTGAGATCACATATGATTCGTTCTCTGGAAACACCATATATTTT. Full variable domain (missing parts from reference TRBV2 and TRBJ1-3): EPEVTQTPSHQVTQMGQEVILRCVPISNHLYFYWYRQILGQKVEFLVSFYNNEISEKSEIFDDQFSVERPDGSNFTLKIRSTKLEDSAMYFCASSEITYDSFSGNTIYFGEGSWLTVV.

V usage is TRBV2 and J usage is TRBJ1-5; the D is unclear. The ends were cut back, 4 bases at V and 0 bases at J, with 13 bases in the middle. Germline CDR1 reads SNHLY; CDR2 reads FYNNEI. This CDR3 has 16 residues. Here the CDR3 reads CASSVIRGDSNQPQHF. The CDR3 DNA sequence: TGTGCCAGCAGTGTAATCCGAGGAGATAGCAATCAGCCCCAGCATTTT.

The chain couples TRBV5-6 to TRBJ1-6; the match to TRBD1 covers 11 bases. The CDR3 has 15 residues. Germline V gene lookup returns CDR1 SGHDT and CDR2 YYEEEE. The V and J ends lost 2 bases and 6 bases, in that order; junction bases with no gene match: 1. CDR3 loop: CASSFGTGGNSPLHF. CDR3 DNA sequence: TGTGCCAGCAGCTTCGGGACAGGGGGTAATTCACCCCTCCACTTT.

The chain combines TRBV6-1 with TRBJ1-1, with no clear D. Trimming shortened V by 3 bases and J by 1 base, and 6 bases separated the two germline ends. The CDR3 totals 13 residues. CDR1 is MNHNS and CDR2 is SASEGT in the germline V gene. The CDR3 spells CASSDRWNTEAFF. The CDR3, as DNA: TGTGCCAGCAGTGACAGATGGAACACTGAAGCTTTCTTT.